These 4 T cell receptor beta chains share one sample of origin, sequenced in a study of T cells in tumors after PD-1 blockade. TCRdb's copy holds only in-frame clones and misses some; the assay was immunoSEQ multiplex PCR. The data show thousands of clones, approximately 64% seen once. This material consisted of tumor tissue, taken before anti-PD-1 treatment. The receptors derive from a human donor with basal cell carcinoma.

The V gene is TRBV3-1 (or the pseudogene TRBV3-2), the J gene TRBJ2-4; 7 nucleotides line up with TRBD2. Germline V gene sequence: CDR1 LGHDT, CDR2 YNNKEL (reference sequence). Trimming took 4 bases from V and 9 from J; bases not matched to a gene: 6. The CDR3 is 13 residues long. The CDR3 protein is CASSPGGVGIQYF. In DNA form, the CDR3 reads TGTGCCAGCAGCCCTGGGGGGGTCGGCATTCAGTACTTC.

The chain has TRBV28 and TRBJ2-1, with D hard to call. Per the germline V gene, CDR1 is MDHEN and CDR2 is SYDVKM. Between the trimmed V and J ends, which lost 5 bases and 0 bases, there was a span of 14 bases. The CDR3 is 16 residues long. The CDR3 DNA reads TGTGCCAGCAGTACCCCCGACACCCGCTCCTACAATGAGCAGTTCTTC. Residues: CASSTPDTRSYNEQFF.

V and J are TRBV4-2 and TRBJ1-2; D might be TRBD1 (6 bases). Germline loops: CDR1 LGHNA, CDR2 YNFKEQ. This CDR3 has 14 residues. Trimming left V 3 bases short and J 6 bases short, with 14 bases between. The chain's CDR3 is CASSQDSTGNGYTF. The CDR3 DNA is TGTGCCAGCAGCCAGGATTCTACAGGGAATGGCTACACCTTC.

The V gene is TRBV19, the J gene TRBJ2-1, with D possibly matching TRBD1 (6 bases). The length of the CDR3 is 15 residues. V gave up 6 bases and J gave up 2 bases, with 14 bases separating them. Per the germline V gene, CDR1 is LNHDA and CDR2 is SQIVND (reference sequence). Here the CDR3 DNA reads TGTGCCAGTAGCAGAGCAGGGGAAGCCTACAATGAGCAGTTCTTC. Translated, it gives CASSRAGEAYNEQFF.